Listed below are T cell receptor beta chains from one sample, sequenced in a study of radiation and T cells in renal cell carcinoma. TCRdb's copy holds only in-frame clones and misses some; the assay was immunoSEQ multiplex PCR. The data show 150,000 or so clones, approximately 90% seen once. The sequencing here drew on blood, taken from a patient whose treatment included radiotherapy and nephrectomy. The receptors were gathered from a woman in her seventies with renal cell carcinoma. CDR3s include the opening cysteine and the closing phenylalanine or tryptophan. Fields, in order: J gene, clone size, V gene, D gene, CDR3 protein, CDR3 DNA. The D gene is left open where the match is weak. Size is stated for part of the rows, as once, few or many counts, or as a class when the clone is expanded.

J: TRBJ2-3; size: .; V: TRBV28; D: .; CDR3: CASSLRAPSTDTQYF; DNA: TGTGCCAGCAGTTTGCGAGCCCCTAGCACAGATACGCAGTATTTT
J: TRBJ2-3; size: .; V: TRBV9; D: TRBD2; CDR3: CASSALAGASDTQYF; DNA: TGTGCCAGCAGCGCCCTAGCGGGGGCGTCAGATACGCAGTATTTT
J: TRBJ2-6; size: .; V: TRBV27; D: .; CDR3: CASRFLRVGANVLTF; DNA: TGTGCCAGCAGATTTCTCAGGGTTGGGGCCAACGTCCTGACTTTC
J: TRBJ2-7; size: .; V: TRBV10-3; D: .; CDR3: CAILRAEPYEQYF; DNA: TGTGCCATCCTGAGGGCGGAACCGTACGAGCAGTACTTC
J: TRBJ2-1; size: .; V: TRBV27; D: .; CDR3: CASSFDSPNEQFF; DNA: TGTGCCAGCAGTTTCGACAGTCCGAATGAGCAGTTCTTC
J: TRBJ2-1; size: .; V: TRBV7-2; D: .; CDR3: CASSLVGRGRKEQFF; DNA: TGTGCCAGCAGCTTAGTGGGCCGGGGTCGTAAAGAGCAGTTCTTC
J: TRBJ2-7; size: .; V: TRBV2; D: TRBD1; CDR3: CASRGRTGDYGQYF; DNA: TGTGCCAGCAGGGGAAGGACAGGGGACTACGGGCAGTACTTC
J: TRBJ1-2; size: .; V: TRBV11-1; D: .; CDR3: CASSLNRDIGYTF; DNA: TGTGCCAGCAGCTTAAACAGGGATATTGGCTACACCTTC
J: TRBJ2-2; size: .; V: TRBV30; D: .; CDR3: CAWSRRGSGELFF; DNA: TGTGCCTGGAGCCGCCGGGGGAGCGGGGAGCTGTTTTTT
J: TRBJ1-4; size: .; V: TRBV6-1; D: .; CDR3: CASIPPGGFNEKLFF; DNA: TGTGCCAGCATTCCCCCGGGGGGGTTTAATGAAAAACTGTTTTTT
J: TRBJ1-1; size: few; V: TRBV19; D: .; CDR3: CASSILWDTEAFF; DNA: TGTGCCAGTAGTATTCTCTGGGACACTGAAGCTTTCTTT
J: TRBJ2-1; size: .; V: TRBV18; D: .; CDR3: CASSPFGVEQFF; DNA: TGTGCCAGCTCACCATTCGGGGTAGAGCAGTTCTTC
J: TRBJ1-1; size: .; V: TRBV6-1; D: .; CDR3: CASREGRAFF; DNA: TGTGCCAGCAGGGAGGGGCGAGCTTTCTTT
J: TRBJ1-1; size: .; V: TRBV5-6; D: .; CDR3: CASSLGQSNTEAFF; DNA: TGTGCCAGCAGCTTGGGACAGTCGAACACTGAAGCTTTCTTT
J: TRBJ1-1; size: .; V: TRBV7-6; D: .; CDR3: CASSLGINTEAFF; DNA: TGTGCCAGCAGCCTAGGAATTAACACTGAAGCTTTCTTT
J: TRBJ1-2; size: .; V: TRBV28; D: TRBD1; CDR3: CASSSTGQGGGYTF; DNA: TGTGCCAGCAGTTCTACAGGACAGGGCGGTGGCTACACCTTC
J: TRBJ2-1; size: .; V: TRBV7-9; D: .; CDR3: CASSLSGILNNEQFF; DNA: TGTGCCAGCAGTTTGTCCGGGATACTTAACAATGAGCAGTTCTTC
J: TRBJ1-5; size: .; V: TRBV10-3; D: .; CDR3: CAISESRTGQPQHF; DNA: TGTGCCATCAGTGAGAGCCGGACGGGACAGCCCCAGCATTTT
J: TRBJ1-1; size: once; V: TRBV5-1; D: .; CDR3: CASSLAIRRSNTEAFF; DNA: TGCGCCAGCAGCTTGGCCATCCGGCGCAGCAACACTGAAGCTTTCTTT
J: TRBJ2-3; size: .; V: TRBV9; D: .; CDR3: CASSTLSGATQYF; DNA: TGTGCCAGCAGCACCTTGTCGGGGGCTACGCAGTATTTT
J: TRBJ2-1; size: .; V: TRBV19; D: .; CDR3: CASSISPSPQYEQFF; DNA: TGTGCCAGTAGTATCTCACCATCCCCACAGTATGAGCAGTTCTTC
J: TRBJ2-5; size: .; V: TRBV10-2; D: .; CDR3: CASSGETQYF; DNA: TGCGCCAGCAGTGGTGAGACCCAGTACTTC
J: TRBJ1-3; size: .; V: TRBV7-6; D: .; CDR3: CASSSAVGPIYF; DNA: TGTGCCAGCAGCTCGGCAGTCGGGCCCATATATTTT
J: TRBJ2-1; size: .; V: TRBV19; D: .; CDR3: CASSIATTGYNEQFF; DNA: TGTGCCAGTAGTATAGCCACAACAGGATACAATGAGCAGTTCTTC
J: TRBJ1-3; size: .; V: TRBV30; D: .; CDR3: CAWIDRAGNTIYF; DNA: TGTGCCTGGATTGATAGGGCTGGAAACACCATATATTTT
J: TRBJ2-2; size: .; V: TRBV14; D: .; CDR3: CARLSGPTGELFF; DNA: TGTGCCAGACTTTCGGGCCCCACCGGGGAGCTGTTTTTT
J: TRBJ2-3; size: few; V: TRBV29-1; D: .; CDR3: CSARGGGTDTQYF; DNA: TGCAGCGCCCGAGGGGGGGGCACAGATACGCAGTATTTT
J: TRBJ2-2; size: .; V: TRBV5-1; D: .; CDR3: CASSLDGNTGELFF; DNA: TGCGCCAGCAGCTTGGACGGGAACACCGGGGAGCTGTTTTTT
J: TRBJ1-5; size: .; V: TRBV28; D: .; CDR3: CASRRGFGNQPQHF; DNA: TGTGCCAGCAGGCGGGGCTTTGGCAATCAGCCCCAGCATTTT
J: TRBJ2-4; size: .; V: TRBV2; D: .; CDR3: CASSEQGGKNIQYF; DNA: TGTGCCAGCAGTGAACAGGGGGGAAAAAACATTCAGTACTTC
J: TRBJ1-1; size: .; V: TRBV4-3; D: .; CDR3: CASSQAGYTEAFF; DNA: TGCGCCAGCAGCCAAGCAGGTTACACTGAAGCTTTCTTT
J: TRBJ2-5; size: .; V: TRBV9; D: TRBD2; CDR3: CASSVAGGKETQYF; DNA: TGTGCCAGCAGCGTGGCGGGGGGGAAAGAGACCCAGTACTTC
J: TRBJ1-1; size: .; V: TRBV6-5; D: .; CDR3: CASSYAWTIGGSEAFF; DNA: TGTGCCAGCAGTTACGCATGGACAATTGGGGGGTCTGAAGCTTTCTTT
J: TRBJ1-2; size: .; V: TRBV5-1; D: .; CDR3: CASSNPTGTNYGYTF; DNA: TGCGCCAGCAGCAACCCGACGGGAACTAACTATGGCTACACCTTC
J: TRBJ2-7; size: .; V: TRBV7-9; D: .; CDR3: CASSQIYEQYF; DNA: TGTGCCAGCAGCCAGATCTACGAGCAGTACTTC
J: TRBJ2-3; size: .; V: TRBV5-1; D: TRBD2; CDR3: CASSSSGGWTDTQYF; DNA: TGCGCCAGCAGCAGCAGCGGGGGGTGGACAGATACGCAGTATTTT
J: TRBJ2-7; size: few; V: TRBV20-1; D: .; CDR3: CSADLGEQYF; DNA: TGCAGTGCAGACTTGGGGGAGCAGTACTTC
J: TRBJ1-2; size: .; V: TRBV28; D: .; CDR3: CASNNRVFYTF; DNA: TGTGCCAGCAACAACAGGGTATTCTACACCTTC
J: TRBJ2-5; size: .; V: TRBV11-1; D: .; CDR3: CASSLSNGPRETQYF; DNA: TGTGCCAGCAGCCTGTCCAACGGGCCCAGAGAGACCCAGTACTTC
J: TRBJ2-5; size: once; V: TRBV6-1; D: TRBD1; CDR3: CASSGGQGETQYF; DNA: TGTGCCAGCAGTGGTGGACAGGGGGAGACCCAGTACTTC
J: TRBJ2-5; size: .; V: TRBV27; D: .; CDR3: CASRPLYQETQYF; DNA: TGTGCCAGCAGACCCTTGTACCAAGAGACCCAGTACTTC
J: TRBJ2-5; size: once; V: TRBV11-2; D: .; CDR3: CASSLLGGSQYF; DNA: TGTGCCAGCAGCTTGCTGGGTGGGTCCCAGTACTTC
J: TRBJ1-1; size: .; V: TRBV6-6; D: .; CDR3: CASSYDGRTEAFF; DNA: TGTGCCAGCAGTTACGACGGGCGCACTGAAGCTTTCTTT
J: TRBJ1-1; size: .; V: TRBV29-1; D: .; CDR3: CSVGESDHWGTEAFF; DNA: TGCAGCGTTGGGGAGTCCGATCACTGGGGCACTGAAGCTTTCTTT
J: TRBJ1-4; size: .; V: TRBV28; D: .; CDR3: CASSRRTGWVTEKLFF; DNA: TGTGCCAGCAGTCGACGAACAGGGTGGGTTACTGAAAAACTGTTTTTT
J: TRBJ2-1; size: .; V: TRBV6-1; D: .; CDR3: CASSEVGDEQFF; DNA: TGTGCCAGCAGTGAAGTAGGGGATGAGCAGTTCTTC
J: TRBJ1-6; size: .; V: TRBV9; D: .; CDR3: CASSVGGANSPLHF; DNA: TGTGCCAGCAGCGTAGGAGGGGCCAATTCACCCCTCCACTTT
J: TRBJ2-2; size: .; V: TRBV7-3; D: .; CDR3: CASSLLQGTGELFF; DNA: TGTGCCAGCAGCTTACTACAGGGTACCGGGGAGCTGTTTTTT